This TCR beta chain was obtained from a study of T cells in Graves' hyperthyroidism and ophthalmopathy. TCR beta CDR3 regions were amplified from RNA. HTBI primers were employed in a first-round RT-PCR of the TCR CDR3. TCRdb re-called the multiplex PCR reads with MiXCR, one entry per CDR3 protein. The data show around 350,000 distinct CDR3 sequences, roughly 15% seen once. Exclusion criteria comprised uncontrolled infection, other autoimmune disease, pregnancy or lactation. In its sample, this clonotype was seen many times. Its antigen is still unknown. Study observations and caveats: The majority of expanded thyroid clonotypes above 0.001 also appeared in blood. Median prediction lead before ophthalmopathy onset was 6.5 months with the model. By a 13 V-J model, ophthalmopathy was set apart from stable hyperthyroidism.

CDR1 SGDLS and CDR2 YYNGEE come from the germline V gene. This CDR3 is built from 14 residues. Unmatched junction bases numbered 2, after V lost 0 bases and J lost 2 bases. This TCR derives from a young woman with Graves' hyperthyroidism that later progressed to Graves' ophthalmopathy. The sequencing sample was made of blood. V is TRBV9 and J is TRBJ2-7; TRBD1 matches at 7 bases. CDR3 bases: TGTGCCAGCAGCGTAGGACAGGGTACCTACGAGCAGTACTTC. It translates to CASSVGQGTYEQYF.